Shown below are 32 T cell receptor beta chains from a single sample sequenced in a study of cytomegalovirus exposure and HLA in healthy donors. The PCR contained 60 Vbeta and 13 Jbeta primers. Here immunoSEQ multiplex PCR was the method, and the copy in TCRdb shows in-frame clones only, minus some. The sample yields 150,000 to 200,000 clones, about 87% seen once. Sequenced sample: PBMCs. These receptors were taken from a woman in her late teens or twenties in good health and CMV-seronegative.

CDR3 in DNA: TGCGCCAGCAGCCTTCGGCCGGGTCAGGGATTGTACGAGCAGTACTTC. Protein: CASSLRPGQGLYEQYF. The chain links TRBV5-1 to TRBJ2-7; D might be TRBD1 (5 bases). The CDR3 is 16 amino acids. Germline values: CDR1 SGHRS, CDR2 YFSETQ. The V gene lost 4 bases and the J gene lost 4 bases, with 21 bases spanning the gap.

This chain links TRBV4-1 with TRBJ1-5; D may be TRBD1 (5 bases). Germline V gene sequence: CDR1 MGHRA, CDR2 YSYEKL. V was trimmed by 3 bases and J by 6 bases, leaving 12 bases between them. The CDR3 has 14 amino acids. The CDR3, as DNA: TGCGCCAGCAGCCAGGGACGGGGGACTCAGCCCCAGCATTTT. Its translation is CASSQGRGTQPQHF.

The rearrangement joins TRBV29-1 to TRBJ1-2; TRBD1 matches at 8 bases. V dropped 6 bases and J dropped 6; count of bases not matched to a gene: 9. Per the germline V gene, CDR1 is SQVTM and CDR2 is ANQGSEA. The CDR3 length is 13 residues. Here the CDR3 reads CSVPGQAFDGYTF. CDR3 DNA: TGCAGCGTGCCGGGACAGGCGTTCGATGGCTACACCTTC.

The rearrangement uses TRBV7-9 and TRBJ2-1; no reliable D call. The CDR3 is 15 residues long. V shed 5 bases and J shed 2 bases, with 13 bases lying between them. From germline, CDR1 is SEHNR and CDR2 FQNEAQ (reference sequence). CDR3: CASSPPSGTYNEQFF. The DNA for the CDR3 is TGTGCCAGCAGCCCCCCTAGTGGCACCTACAATGAGCAGTTCTTC.

This clone came up a few times. The chain employs TRBV4-3 and TRBJ1-2; 9 positions match TRBD1. The germline V gene has CDR1 LGHNA and CDR2 YSLEER. Trimming removed 5 bases from V and 3 bases from J; junction bases left unmatched: 10. There are 16 residues in the CDR3. The CDR3 region has the DNA TGCGCCAGCAGCAAAGGGGGAACAGGGGGCGACTATGGCTACACCTTC. This gives the protein CASSKGGTGGDYGYTF.

The chain has TRBV6-6 and TRBJ2-4, with 9 bases identical to TRBD2. The ends lost 2 bases at V and 10 bases at J; junction bases unmatched: 6. This CDR3 has 14 amino acids. Germline V gene lookup returns CDR1 MNHNY and CDR2 SVGAGI (reference sequence). CDR3 bases: TGTGCCAGCAGTTACGGTAGCGGGAGATTGATTCAGTACTTC. This sequence encodes CASSYGSGRLIQYF.

As for this clone: The junction differs from germline at one of its ends, possibly a read error. The CDR3 is CASSFNSGRGNNEQFF. The CDR3 DNA is TGTGCTAGCAGCTTCAACAGCGGGAGGGGGAACAATGAGCAGTTCTTC. The gene calls are TRBV7-7 and TRBJ2-1, with 10 nucleotides matching TRBD2. Germline CDR1 reads SSHAT; CDR2 reads FNYEAQ (reference sequence). The CDR3 is 16 residues long.

Points on this clone: The junction departs from the called germline gene at one end, perhaps through a read error. The chain has TRBV13 and TRBJ2-3; 10 bases align to TRBD2. The CDR3 covers 16 residues. Germline CDR1 reads PRHDT; CDR2 reads FYEKMQ (reference sequence). CDR3 amino acids: CASSPSLAGATDAQYF. For the CDR3, the DNA is TGTGCCAGCAGCCCCTCCCTAGCGGGGGCGACAGATGCGCAGTATTTT.

This clone was observed a handful of times. The chain combines TRBV6-5 with TRBJ1-2; unclear D gene. Trimming took off 5 bases at V and 7 bases at J, with 14 bases between the two ends. The CDR3 contains 13 residues. Germline values: CDR1 MNHEY, CDR2 SVGAGI. The CDR3 sequence is CASSTGEGFGYTF. As DNA, the CDR3 is TGTGCCAGCAGTACCGGGGAGGGTTTTGGCTACACCTTC.

V and J are TRBV13 and TRBJ2-6, with a tentative D call TRBD2 (5 bases). Germline CDR1 PRHDT, CDR2 FYEKMQ (reference sequence). V was trimmed by 3 bases and J by 0 bases, leaving 9 bases between them. The CDR3 runs to 16 residues. The CDR3 sequence is CASSFGRDSGANVLTF. The DNA for the CDR3 is TGTGCCAGCAGCTTCGGACGGGACTCTGGGGCCAACGTCCTGACTTTC.

The genes are TRBV28 and TRBJ1-6; D gene uncertain. Germline lookup yields CDR1 MDHEN and CDR2 SYDVKM. V lost 6 bases, J lost 10 bases, and 13 bases lay in between. The CDR3 has 13 residues. The CDR3 bases are TGTGCCAGCAGCCCAGCGGATGGGTCACCCCTCCACTTT. Translated, it gives CASSPADGSPLHF. Full variable domain (remainder filled in from reference TRBV28 and TRBJ1-6): DVKVTQSSRYLVKRTGEKVFLECVQDMDHENMFWYRQDPGLGLRLIYFSYDVKMKEKGDIPEGYSVSREKKERFSLILESASTNQTSMYLCASSPADGSPLHFGNGTRLTVT.

The chain employs TRBV6-1 and TRBJ1-5, with 7 positions matching TRBD1. Trimming at V came to 6 bases and at J to 0 bases, leaving 5 bases not matched to a gene. This CDR3 has 15 residues. The germline V gene encodes CDR1 MNHNS and CDR2 SASEGT. Written as DNA, the CDR3 is TGTGCCAGCAGCAAAACAGGGGTTAGCAATCAGCCCCAGCATTTT. Translation gives CASSKTGVSNQPQHF.

The chain carries TRBV18 and TRBJ2-4; 9 bases are a match to TRBD2. J lost 2 bases, V lost 2 bases, and 10 bases had no gene match. There are 18 residues in the CDR3. From germline, CDR1 is KGHSH and CDR2 LQKENI. The CDR3 nucleotides are TGTGCCAGCTCACCATTTTTAGCGGGAGAGGGATCCAAAAACATTCAGTACTTC. Residues: CASSPFLAGEGSKNIQYF.

The chain recombines TRBV6-5 with TRBJ1-1, with D possibly being TRBD1 (6 bases). The germline V and J ends were trimmed by 6 bases and 2 bases, with 10 bases remaining between them. The CDR3 spans 13 residues. CDR1 and CDR2 (germline): MNHEY, SVGAGI. This chain's CDR3 is CASRGGPNTEAFF. The CDR3 DNA is TGTGCCAGCAGGGGGGGGCCTAACACTGAAGCTTTCTTT.

The genes are TRBV15 and TRBJ2-6; no reliable D call. The CDR3 totals 15 residues. Looked up from germline, CDR1 is LNHNV and CDR2 is YYDKDF (reference sequence). Deletions cut 5 bases from V and 2 bases from J, with 10 bases between. The CDR3 spells CATSSYYPGANVLTF. The CDR3 nucleotides read TGTGCCACCAGCTCCTACTACCCTGGGGCCAACGTCCTGACTTTC.

The rearrangement joins TRBV7-9 to TRBJ2-5; perhaps TRBD1 as D (5 bases). Looked up from germline, CDR1 is SEHNR and CDR2 is FQNEAQ (reference sequence). V lost 2 bases to trimming and J lost 2 bases, with 12 bases between them. The CDR3 loop spans 15 amino acids. The CDR3: CASSLIGQGQETQYF. The CDR3 region has the DNA TGTGCCAGCAGCTTAATAGGCCAGGGTCAAGAGACCCAGTACTTC.

The V gene is TRBV19, the J gene TRBJ2-7; 9 bases fit TRBD1. CDR3 size: 16 residues. V shed 5 bases, J shed 6 bases, and the junction held 14 bases outside the gene matches. CDR1 is LNHDA and CDR2 is SQIVND in the germline V gene (reference sequence). The CDR3 DNA reads TGTGCCAGTAGTCTCCAGGGTGGGACAGGGTCATCCGAGCAGTACTTC. It yields the protein CASSLQGGTGSSEQYF.

This clone was found a few times. The CDR3 is CASSGSLSGNTIYF. The DNA for the CDR3 is TGTGCCAGCAGCGGGTCGCTCTCTGGAAACACCATATATTTT. This chain connects TRBV6-5 to TRBJ1-3, with D unresolved. The CDR3 is 14 amino acids. Trimming left V 6 bases short and J 0 bases short, with 9 bases between. Germline loops: CDR1 MNHEY, CDR2 SVGAGI.

This clone was seen only once. The V and J genes are TRBV30 and TRBJ2-1; D not certain. This CDR3 is built from 11 residues. Between the trimmed V and J ends, which lost 0 bases and 10 bases, there was a span of 7 bases. Germline CDR1 is GTSNPN and CDR2 is SVGIG (reference sequence). This CDR3 reads CAWSVLWEQFF. The CDR3 nucleotides read TGTGCCTGGAGTGTACTATGGGAGCAGTTCTTC.

This chain links TRBV29-1 with TRBJ1-2; TRBD1 matches 7 bases. J was trimmed by 1 base and V by 2 bases; bases with no gene match: 4. Germline-derived CDR1 and CDR2 are SQVTM and ANQGSEA. This CDR3 has 14 residues. As DNA, the CDR3 is TGCAGCGTTGAAATGGGACAGAGTAACTATGGCTACACCTTC. This codes for CSVEMGQSNYGYTF.

This rearrangement joins TRBV12-5 to TRBJ2-2; perhaps TRBD2 as D (6 bases). CDR1 and CDR2 (germline): LGHNT, FRNRAP. The CDR3 has 14 amino acids. V was trimmed by 5 bases and J by 7 bases, leaving 14 bases between them. Here the CDR3 reads CASGNPPGSGELFF. CDR3 DNA sequence: TGTGCTAGTGGTAACCCCCCCGGGAGCGGGGAGCTGTTTTTT.

This clone was seen more than once but under ten times. The V gene is TRBV4-1, the J gene TRBJ1-1; no definite D call. The CDR3 runs to 13 residues. Per the germline V gene, CDR1 is MGHRA and CDR2 is YSYEKL. V was cut by 1 base and J by 2 bases, with 5 bases left in between. The CDR3 is CASSQGANTEAFF. The CDR3 DNA follows: TGCGCCAGCAGCCAAGGGGCAAACACTGAAGCTTTCTTT.

The rearrangement joins TRBV4-2 to TRBJ2-1, with TRBD2 matching over 9 bases. V was pared by 0 bases and J by 12 bases, with 12 bases of the junction left unmatched. The CDR3 has 16 residues. The germline gives CDR1 LGHNA, CDR2 YNFKEQ. The CDR3 DNA follows: TGTGCCAGCAGCCAAGATTGGGGACTAGCTCTGAAGGTGCAGTTCTTC. It translates to CASSQDWGLALKVQFF.

V is TRBV19 and J is TRBJ2-2; the match to TRBD1 covers 9 bases. This CDR3 is built from 16 residues. Germline V lookup: CDR1 LNHDA, CDR2 SQIVND (reference sequence). Trimming took 6 bases from V and 4 from J; bases not matched to a gene: 9. In nucleotides, the CDR3 is TGTGCCAGTAGATTACCGGGACAGGGCTCCACCGGGGAGCTGTTTTTT. It translates to CASRLPGQGSTGELFF.

V and J are TRBV10-1 and TRBJ2-2, with 12 bases that match TRBD1. The CDR3 has 18 amino acids. Germline trimming cut 4 bases from V and 3 bases from J; bases unmatched to any gene: 9. Germline-derived CDR1 and CDR2 are WNHNN and SYGVQD (reference sequence). The CDR3 bases are TGCGCCAGCAGTGGACCTGGGGACAGGGGGCTTTACACCGGGGAGCTGTTTTTT. It encodes CASSGPGDRGLYTGELFF.

The chain is built from TRBV19 and TRBJ1-2; TRBD1 aligns across 11 bases. With V trimmed by 5 bases and J by 4 bases, 9 bases remained unmatched. The CDR3 is made up of 16 amino acids. From germline, CDR1 is LNHDA and CDR2 SQIVND (reference sequence). CDR3 DNA: TGTGCCAGTAGTGATCCGGACAGGGGGCGAGGCTATGGCTACACCTTC. It is translated as CASSDPDRGRGYGYTF.

Points on this clone: A read error may account for a junction end that differs from germline. The chain uses TRBV18 and TRBJ1-3; D is perhaps TRBD1 (6 bases). CDR1 and CDR2 (germline): KGHSH, LQKENI. The CDR3 totals 16 residues. CDR3 sequence: CASSPPDRPAGNTIYF. The CDR3 DNA sequence: TGTGCCAGCTCGCCACCTGACAGGCCGGCTGGAAACACCATATATTTT.

This chain joins TRBV28 and TRBJ2-7; the match to TRBD2 covers 12 bases. Germline CDR1 reads MDHEN; CDR2 reads SYDVKM. The length of the CDR3 is 20 residues. V was clipped by 10 bases and J by 10 bases; unmatched bases: 32. CDR3 nucleotide sequence: TGTGCCACCGACTCCCGCAGACTAGCGGGAGTCCTCTACCCCCCCCGCGGTCAGTACTTC. It encodes CATDSRRLAGVLYPPRGQYF.

The chain couples TRBV5-6 to TRBJ2-7; D gene unclear. V shed 5 bases and J shed 6 bases, with 12 bases lying between them. The CDR3 runs 12 residues. CDR1 is SGHDT and CDR2 is YYEEEE in the germline V gene. This CDR3 reads CASSAIAGEQYF. In DNA form, the CDR3 reads TGTGCCAGCAGTGCCATAGCTGGCGAGCAGTACTTC.

The chain uses TRBV5-4 and TRBJ2-5; 16 bases agree with TRBD2. TRBJ2-7 explains the end of the DNA better; the J call may be wrong. The CDR3 is 15 amino acids. Germline V lookup: CDR1 SGHNT, CDR2 YYREEE (reference sequence). The CDR3 bases are TGTGCCAGCAGCCGGGGACTAGCGGGAGGGTACGAGCAGTACTTC. Translation: CASSRGLAGGYEQYF.

This chain connects TRBV19 to TRBJ1-4, with TRBD1 matching over 7 bases. Germline V lookup: CDR1 LNHDA, CDR2 SQIVND (reference sequence). This CDR3 comprises 16 residues. Trimming at V came to 5 bases and at J to 0 bases, leaving 6 bases not matched to a gene. The CDR3 loop is CASSHRQGATNEKLFF. The CDR3 region has the DNA TGTGCCAGTAGTCACCGACAGGGTGCAACTAATGAAAAACTGTTTTTT.

The chain has TRBV5-4 and TRBJ1-4, with D hard to call. Looked up from germline, CDR1 is SGHNT and CDR2 is YYREEE (reference sequence). The ends were cut back, 0 bases at V and 3 bases at J, with 15 bases in the middle. The CDR3 is 17 amino acids. The CDR3: CASSLDGGRESNEKLFF. The CDR3 region has the DNA TGTGCCAGCAGCTTGGACGGAGGAAGGGAGTCTAATGAAAAACTGTTTTTT.